A selection of T cell receptor beta chains follows, all from one sample in a study of blood T cells in healthy people across ages. MiXCR was run by TCRdb on the 5' RACE reads, yielding one entry per CDR3 protein. The repertoire holds fewer than 2,000,000 distinct CDR3 sequences, with around 36% as singletons. Sequenced sample: blood. These receptors were obtained from a woman in her thirties in good health. CDR3s include the opening cysteine and the closing phenylalanine or tryptophan. Each record gives: J gene, D gene, V gene, clone size, CDR3 protein, CDR3 DNA. A D gene is named only where the DNA matches it firmly. For some rows the clone size is stated as once, few or many, or as a class when expanded; others skip it.

>TRBJ2-7|NA|TRBV12-3/TRBV12-4|many
CASSLNSNSYEQYF
TGTGCCAGCAGTTTAAACAGCAACTCCTACGAGCAGTACTTC
>TRBJ2-7|NA|TRBV3-1|NA
CASRLGGGANNEQYF
TGTGCCAGCAGGCTTGGGGGGGGGGCAAACAATGAGCAGTACTTC
>TRBJ2-1|NA|TRBV20-1|many
CSARALKPGNEQFF
TGCAGTGCTAGAGCCCTCAAGCCGGGGAATGAGCAGTTCTTC
>TRBJ1-5|NA|TRBV20-1|NA
CSATRQVGRSNQPQHF
TGCAGTGCTACTAGACAGGTCGGTAGGAGCAATCAGCCCCAGCATTTT
>TRBJ2-1|TRBD1|TRBV5-1|few
CASSGYRGNEQFF
TGCGCCAGCAGCGGTTACAGGGGCAATGAGCAGTTCTTC
>TRBJ2-7|NA|TRBV12-3/TRBV12-4|many
CASSKSGTTYEQYF
TGTGCCAGCAGCAAATCCGGGACCACCTACGAGCAGTACTTC
>TRBJ2-7|NA|TRBV7-9|few
CASSSMGSYEQYF
TGTGCCAGCAGCTCCATGGGCTCCTACGAGCAGTACTTC
>TRBJ1-2|TRBD1|TRBV7-9|NA
CASSPGGRGEGYTF
TGTGCCAGCAGCCCAGGCGGCAGGGGGGAAGGCTACACCTTC
>TRBJ2-5|NA|TRBV5-6|few
CASSSRLLGETQYF
TGTGCCAGCAGCTCTAGACTGCTGGGGGAGACCCAGTACTTC
>TRBJ2-4|TRBD2|TRBV9|few
CASSASGRSPGNIQYF
TGTGCCAGCAGCGCTAGCGGGAGGTCCCCCGGGAACATTCAGTACTTC
>TRBJ2-2|TRBD1|TRBV6-1|NA
CASRQGALNTGELFF
TGTGCCAGCAGACAGGGGGCCTTGAACACCGGGGAGCTGTTTTTT
>TRBJ2-1|TRBD2|TRBV7-2|NA
CASSRGPGLAINEQFF
TGTGCCAGCAGCCGAGGACCGGGACTAGCGATCAATGAGCAGTTCTTC
>TRBJ2-1|NA|TRBV7-2|NA
CAGSLAGVVSNEQFF
TGTGCCGGCAGCTTAGCTGGGGTCGTAAGCAATGAGCAGTTCTTC
>TRBJ2-3|NA|TRBV5-1|NA
CASSLAPEDTQYF
TGCGCCAGCAGCTTGGCCCCCGAGGATACGCAGTATTTT
>TRBJ2-5|NA|TRBV29-1|NA
CSVVYGAARYF
TGCAGCGTTGTCTATGGGGCTGCTAGGTACTTC
>TRBJ2-1|TRBD2|TRBV28|NA
CASRSRGGSNEQFF
TGTGCCAGCAGATCGCGGGGGGGGTCCAATGAGCAGTTCTTC
>TRBJ2-3|TRBD2|TRBV7-2|NA
CASSFTGTSGGITQYF
TGTGCCAGCAGCTTCACCGGGACTAGCGGGGGGATCACGCAGTATTTT